These 5 T cell receptor beta chains were all obtained from the same sample, sequenced in a study of cytomegalovirus exposure and HLA in healthy donors (dated by TCRdb to the late 2010s). Library method: the immunoSEQ multiplex PCR assay. TCRdb holds this immuneACCESS table with in-frame rearrangements only. Some clones are missing; in checked studies, unresolved V genes explain under half, and the rest has no known cause. This sample comprises 100,000 to 150,000 clones, 85% to 90% of them detected only once. The top ten constitute around 1.9% of the sample. Sequenced input: PBMCs. The receptors derive from a woman between 18 and 29 years old in good health and CMV-seronegative.

Details on this clone: The sample holds other DNA sequences that translate to the same CDR3. The V call is TRBV27, the J call TRBJ1-3; perhaps TRBD1 as D (5 bases). Germline CDR1 and CDR2: MNHEY and SMNVEV (reference sequence). The CDR3 has 14 residues. V gave up 5 bases and J gave up 0 bases, with 8 bases separating them. DNA of the CDR3: TGTGCCAGCAGTGGACAAAGCTCTGGAAACACCATATATTTT. It yields the protein CASSGQSSGNTIYF.

The chain carries TRBV10-3 and TRBJ2-5; 11 bases are a match to TRBD2. CDR1 and CDR2 from the germline V gene are ENHRY and SYGVKD. The CDR3 sequence is 15 residues long. V lost 6 bases to trimming and J lost 1 base; unmatched junction nucleotides: 4. Here the CDR3 DNA reads TGTGCCATCAGCCCTAGCGGGGGGCCCCAAGAGACCCAGTACTTC. Translating gives CAISPSGGPQETQYF.

V usage is TRBV30 and J usage is TRBJ1-1; D may be TRBD1 (5 bases). The germline gives CDR1 GTSNPN, CDR2 SVGIG (reference sequence). CDR3 length equals 14 residues. The V gene lost 5 bases and the J gene lost 0 bases, with 13 bases spanning the gap. The CDR3 spells CAWGLGGLNTEAFF. The CDR3 bases are TGTGCCTGGGGGTTGGGGGGGTTGAACACTGAAGCTTTCTTT.

This clone showed up just once. The chain joins TRBV19 to TRBJ1-2, with D perhaps matching TRBD1 (5 bases). This CDR3 comprises 14 residues. Per the germline V gene, CDR1 is LNHDA and CDR2 is SQIVND (reference sequence). Between the trimmed V and J ends, which lost 5 bases and 5 bases, there was a span of 15 bases. CDR3 DNA sequence: TGTGCCAGTAGTTCCCCGGGACTAATATATGGCTACACCTTC. It encodes CASSSPGLIYGYTF. Based on the CDR3 plus reference TRBV19 and TRBJ1-2, the full variable domain is DGGITQSPKYLFRKEGQNVTLSCEQNLNHDAMYWYRQDPGQGLRLIYYSQIVNDFQKGDIAEGYSVSREKKESFPLTVTSAQKNPTAFYLCASSSPGLIYGYTFGSGTRLTVV.

The V call is TRBV2, the J call TRBJ1-5, with 11 bases identical to TRBD1. The CDR3 runs 19 residues. Germline V lookup: CDR1 SNHLY, CDR2 FYNNEI. J was trimmed by 1 base and V by 3 bases; bases with no gene match: 11. The CDR3 coding sequence is TGTGCCAGCAGTGATCGATTTGGGACAGGGGGAAAGAGCAATCAGCCCCAGCATTTT. It encodes CASSDRFGTGGKSNQPQHF.